The text below deals with one T cell receptor (beta chain). Its antigen is unknown. The data were obtained in a study of CXCR3-negative and CXCR3-positive naive CD8 T cells. Study-wide points: Similar TRBV-TRBJ gene usage was seen in naive CXCR3-negative and CXCR3-positive cells, but not in memory cells. Hydrophobicity was higher for TRB CDR3s found in CXCR3-positive naive cells than in CXCR3-negative naive cells.

In preparing the TRB cDNA libraries, 5' RACE with UMI labels was used. Each CDR3 protein gets one entry in TCRdb, which reprocessed the 5' RACE reads and gives no DNA. This table lists around 160,000 distinct CDR3 sequences. This CDR3 is built from 15 residues. Germline CDR1 is SGHRS and CDR2 is YFSETQ. The chain is built from TRBV5-1 and TRBJ2-7; TCRdb reports TRBD2, a call that lacks DNA to check it against. What was sequenced was naive CXCR3+ CD8+ T cells from blood. Subset specified: CD45RO-CCR7+CD27+CD95- naive CD8+ T cells expressing CXCR3 (TNR3+). The sequence was collected from a human donor in good health. Some clones in this sample may be carry-over from other donors' samples. The CDR3 here is CASSPTLAGSYEQYF.